A selection of T cell receptor beta chains follows, all from one sample in a study of shared T cell receptors in the human thymus. Method: immunoSEQ multiplex PCR; TCRdb's copy keeps in-frame clones and lacks some. This repertoire shows some 760,000 clones, around 85% found once; its top ten account for approximately 0.01%. The same sample was also studied in work on human thymus T cells.

The sequenced material came from thymocytes. The receptors come from a girl less than two years old with a congenital heart defect. CDR3s include the opening cysteine and the closing phenylalanine or tryptophan. Fields, in order: J gene, clone size, V gene, D gene, CDR3 DNA, CDR3 protein. A D gene is named only where the DNA matches it firmly. Size is omitted from some rows. Given values are once, few, many or a class for expanded clones.

j_gene: TRBJ2-2
abundance: NA
v_gene: TRBV11-3
d_gene: NA
CDR3nt: TGTGCCAGCAGCTTAGATTTGTACGGGGAGGACACCGGGGAGCTGTTTTTT
CDR3aa: CASSLDLYGEDTGELFF

j_gene: TRBJ1-2
abundance: NA
v_gene: TRBV29-1
d_gene: TRBD1
CDR3nt: TGCAGCGTTGAATCCCAGGGGGTAAGCGATGGCTACACCTTC
CDR3aa: CSVESQGVSDGYTF

j_gene: TRBJ1-1
abundance: few
v_gene: TRBV6-4
d_gene: TRBD1
CDR3nt: TGTGCCAGCAGTCGGGACAGGAACACTGAAGCTTTCTTT
CDR3aa: CASSRDRNTEAFF

j_gene: TRBJ1-2
abundance: NA
v_gene: TRBV11-1
d_gene: TRBD1
CDR3nt: TGTGCCAGCAGCCCCCTGCCGACAGGGAACTATGGCTACACCTTC
CDR3aa: CASSPLPTGNYGYTF

j_gene: TRBJ2-3
abundance: NA
v_gene: TRBV27
d_gene: NA
CDR3nt: TGTGCCAGCAGCCTCAACCCGGGACTGGGCACAGATACGCAGTATTTT
CDR3aa: CASSLNPGLGTDTQYF

j_gene: TRBJ1-1
abundance: few
v_gene: TRBV25-1
d_gene: NA
CDR3nt: TGTGCCAGCAGTGCAGGGATACGGACTGAAGCTTTCTTT
CDR3aa: CASSAGIRTEAFF

j_gene: TRBJ1-2
abundance: once
v_gene: TRBV4-1
d_gene: TRBD1
CDR3nt: TGCGCCAGCAGCCAAGATCGAGGATCCAGGGGGGAAGGTAACTATGGCTACACCTTC
CDR3aa: CASSQDRGSRGEGNYGYTF

j_gene: TRBJ2-7
abundance: NA
v_gene: TRBV30
d_gene: TRBD1
CDR3nt: TGTGCCTGGAGGACAGGGTTCTACGAGCAGTACTTC
CDR3aa: CAWRTGFYEQYF

j_gene: TRBJ1-1
abundance: NA
v_gene: TRBV13
d_gene: NA
CDR3nt: TGTGCCAGCAGGTTCCTAGGGGTGAACACTGAAGCTTTCTTT
CDR3aa: CASRFLGVNTEAFF

j_gene: TRBJ2-3
abundance: few
v_gene: TRBV7-2
d_gene: TRBD2
CDR3nt: TGTGCCAGCACTATGCTAGTGCGGGAGTCTAGCACAGATACGCAGTATTTT
CDR3aa: CASTMLVRESSTDTQYF

j_gene: TRBJ1-1
abundance: NA
v_gene: TRBV9
d_gene: TRBD1
CDR3nt: TGTGCCAGCAGCGACCCGGCGGCAGGGGGTAACACTGAAGCTTTCTTT
CDR3aa: CASSDPAAGGNTEAFF

j_gene: TRBJ2-7
abundance: NA
v_gene: TRBV14
d_gene: NA
CDR3nt: TGTGCCAGCAGCCAAGACGGACAAGAACCCTACGAGCAGTACTTC
CDR3aa: CASSQDGQEPYEQYF

j_gene: TRBJ2-7
abundance: once
v_gene: TRBV7-9
d_gene: NA
CDR3nt: TGTGCCAGCAGCGTTAGCGGCGGTAGCCATACTTTCCTCTACGAGCAGTACTTC
CDR3aa: CASSVSGGSHTFLYEQYF

j_gene: TRBJ1-1
abundance: NA
v_gene: TRBV15
d_gene: NA
CDR3nt: TGTGCCACCAGCAGAGATCGGCAGGAAAACACTGAAGCTTTCTTT
CDR3aa: CATSRDRQENTEAFF

j_gene: TRBJ2-7
abundance: NA
v_gene: TRBV7-2
d_gene: TRBD1
CDR3nt: TGTGCCAGCAGCTTAGAACCAGGGGGCTACGAGCAGTACTTC
CDR3aa: CASSLEPGGYEQYF

j_gene: TRBJ1-2
abundance: NA
v_gene: TRBV30
d_gene: NA
CDR3nt: TGTATTTCCCGGGACTATGGCTACACCTTC
CDR3aa: CISRDYGYTF

j_gene: TRBJ1-2
abundance: NA
v_gene: TRBV5-6
d_gene: NA
CDR3nt: TGTGCCAGCAGCCTGAGGTTCTTCTATGGCTACACCTTC
CDR3aa: CASSLRFFYGYTF

j_gene: TRBJ2-7
abundance: NA
v_gene: TRBV7-2
d_gene: NA
CDR3nt: TGTGCCAGCAGCACACATTCCGAGCAGTACTTC
CDR3aa: CASSTHSEQYF

j_gene: TRBJ1-5
abundance: NA
v_gene: TRBV9
d_gene: NA
CDR3nt: TGTGCCAGCAGCGTAGGGCCCGTCCCCCAGCCCCAGCATTTT
CDR3aa: CASSVGPVPQPQHF

j_gene: TRBJ2-2
abundance: NA
v_gene: TRBV29-1
d_gene: TRBD1
CDR3nt: TGCAGCGTGGCCGGGACAGCACAGGCCACCGGGGAGCTGTTTTTT
CDR3aa: CSVAGTAQATGELFF

j_gene: TRBJ1-4
abundance: NA
v_gene: TRBV4-1
d_gene: NA
CDR3nt: TGCGCCAGCAGCCACAGGGTGGGCCCGGTCCTTAATGAAAAACTGTTTTTT
CDR3aa: CASSHRVGPVLNEKLFF

j_gene: TRBJ1-3
abundance: NA
v_gene: TRBV9
d_gene: TRBD1
CDR3nt: TGTGCCAGCAGCGCTCTGCCGGGACAGGGTCTGAAGGGGGAGACTGGAAACACCATATATTTT
CDR3aa: CASSALPGQGLKGETGNTIYF

j_gene: TRBJ1-1
abundance: NA
v_gene: TRBV7-8
d_gene: NA
CDR3nt: TGTGCCAGCAGCTTACCAAACCACGATCCCGAGGCCTTCTTT
CDR3aa: CASSLPNHDPEAFF

j_gene: TRBJ1-4
abundance: NA
v_gene: TRBV5-5
d_gene: NA
CDR3nt: TGTGCCAGCAGCTCCCGCGCCCGGGAGGATCCGCCCGCATCTAATGAAAAACTGTTTTTT
CDR3aa: CASSSRAREDPPASNEKLFF

j_gene: TRBJ1-3
abundance: NA
v_gene: TRBV7-6
d_gene: NA
CDR3nt: TGTGCCAGCAGCCTTCAGGGTACGAGGGGAAACACCATATATTTT
CDR3aa: CASSLQGTRGNTIYF

j_gene: TRBJ1-2
abundance: NA
v_gene: TRBV21-1
d_gene: NA
CDR3nt: TGTGCCAGCACTCGCGCTCCGGGGACAGACGAGGATGGCTACACCTTC
CDR3aa: CASTRAPGTDEDGYTF

j_gene: TRBJ1-5
abundance: NA
v_gene: TRBV9
d_gene: TRBD1
CDR3nt: TGTGCCAGCAGCCTAGGGACAGACCGGCAGCCCCAGCATTTT
CDR3aa: CASSLGTDRQPQHF

j_gene: TRBJ2-3
abundance: once
v_gene: TRBV13
d_gene: TRBD2
CDR3nt: TGTGCCAGCAGCAAGCCGGGACTAGCGGGGGGGCCGGGAGATACGCAGTATTTT
CDR3aa: CASSKPGLAGGPGDTQYF

j_gene: TRBJ1-2
abundance: NA
v_gene: TRBV5-5
d_gene: NA
CDR3nt: TGTGCCAGCAGCCGCGGGTTTTGCACCTATGGCTACACCTTC
CDR3aa: CASSRGFCTYGYTF

j_gene: TRBJ2-1
abundance: NA
v_gene: TRBV10-3
d_gene: TRBD1
CDR3nt: TGTGCCATCAGTCGGACAGGGGGCGGGTATGAGCAGTTCTTC
CDR3aa: CAISRTGGGYEQFF

j_gene: TRBJ1-1
abundance: NA
v_gene: TRBV27
d_gene: NA
CDR3nt: TGTGCCAGCAGTCTCTCACAGGGTCAGAACACTGAAGCTTTCTTT
CDR3aa: CASSLSQGQNTEAFF

j_gene: TRBJ2-7
abundance: once
v_gene: TRBV4-1
d_gene: TRBD2
CDR3nt: TGCGCCAGCAGCACACGGGCCCCAACGACTAGCGGGGACTACGAGCAGTACTTC
CDR3aa: CASSTRAPTTSGDYEQYF

j_gene: TRBJ2-7
abundance: NA
v_gene: TRBV5-5
d_gene: TRBD2
CDR3nt: TGTGCCAGCAGCTTTTCCCTAAGCCGGGGGGGGTCCTACGAGCAGTACTTC
CDR3aa: CASSFSLSRGGSYEQYF

j_gene: TRBJ2-1
abundance: once
v_gene: TRBV28
d_gene: TRBD2
CDR3nt: TGTGCCAGCAGTCCTGGACTAGCGGGGGCTAGCGCGAATGAGCAGTTCTTC
CDR3aa: CASSPGLAGASANEQFF

j_gene: TRBJ2-1
abundance: NA
v_gene: TRBV5-4
d_gene: TRBD1
CDR3nt: TGTGCCAGCAGCTCCTCACGGACAGGGCTGTTCTTC
CDR3aa: CASSSSRTGLFF

j_gene: TRBJ2-7
abundance: NA
v_gene: TRBV6-6
d_gene: TRBD1
CDR3nt: TGTGCCAGCAGTCGACAGGGGGCCTGGGACGAGCAGTACTTC
CDR3aa: CASSRQGAWDEQYF

j_gene: TRBJ1-2
abundance: NA
v_gene: TRBV27
d_gene: TRBD1
CDR3nt: TGTGCCAGCAGTTCAAGATACATAACAGGGGCCCCCTACCATAGTAACTATGGCTACACCTTC
CDR3aa: CASSSRYITGAPYHSNYGYTF

j_gene: TRBJ2-5
abundance: NA
v_gene: TRBV2
d_gene: TRBD2
CDR3nt: TGTGCCCTCTCCTGGGGGACTAACCAAGAGACCCAGTACTTC
CDR3aa: CALSWGTNQETQYF

j_gene: TRBJ1-1
abundance: NA
v_gene: TRBV5-6
d_gene: NA
CDR3nt: TGTGCCAGCAGCTTACAGATGAACACTGAAGCTTTCTTT
CDR3aa: CASSLQMNTEAFF

j_gene: TRBJ2-7
abundance: NA
v_gene: TRBV10-3
d_gene: NA
CDR3nt: TGTGCCATCAGTGATCAGGATCCCGCCTACGAGCAGTACTTC
CDR3aa: CAISDQDPAYEQYF

j_gene: TRBJ2-7
abundance: once
v_gene: TRBV18
d_gene: NA
CDR3nt: TGTGCCAGCTCACCACTTAACGGGGAGCAGTACTTC
CDR3aa: CASSPLNGEQYF

j_gene: TRBJ1-6
abundance: few
v_gene: TRBV15
d_gene: NA
CDR3nt: TGTGCTGGGGGGAGCTCCTATAATTCACCCCTCCACTTT
CDR3aa: CAGGSSYNSPLHF

j_gene: TRBJ1-1
abundance: NA
v_gene: TRBV2
d_gene: NA
CDR3nt: TGTGCCAGCAGCGAGGGAGGTGGCACTGAAGCTTTCTTT
CDR3aa: CASSEGGGTEAFF

j_gene: TRBJ2-7
abundance: NA
v_gene: TRBV2
d_gene: TRBD1
CDR3nt: TGTGCCAGCAGAACGACAGGGTTCAGCTCCTACGAGCAGTACTTC
CDR3aa: CASRTTGFSSYEQYF

j_gene: TRBJ1-6
abundance: NA
v_gene: TRBV7-6
d_gene: NA
CDR3nt: TGTGCCAGCAGAACTACGGACAGTTTTAATTCACCCCTCCACTTT
CDR3aa: CASRTTDSFNSPLHF

j_gene: TRBJ2-7
abundance: NA
v_gene: TRBV13
d_gene: TRBD1
CDR3nt: TGTGCCAGCAGCATTGACAGGGCTTACGAGCAGTACTTC
CDR3aa: CASSIDRAYEQYF

j_gene: TRBJ1-1
abundance: NA
v_gene: TRBV6-6
d_gene: NA
CDR3nt: TGTGCCAGCAGTCCCGACAGGTTGAACACTGAAGCTTTCTTT
CDR3aa: CASSPDRLNTEAFF

j_gene: TRBJ1-2
abundance: NA
v_gene: TRBV4-3
d_gene: TRBD1
CDR3nt: TGCGCCAGCAGAAAGTACAGGGGGAAAAACTATGGCTACACCTTC
CDR3aa: CASRKYRGKNYGYTF

j_gene: TRBJ2-7
abundance: NA
v_gene: TRBV18
d_gene: NA
CDR3nt: TGTGCCAGCTCACCACGGCAGGGCCCGACCTACGAGCAGTACTTC
CDR3aa: CASSPRQGPTYEQYF

j_gene: TRBJ1-2
abundance: NA
v_gene: TRBV30
d_gene: TRBD1
CDR3nt: TGTGCCTGGACTGACCCGGACAGGACTCTCTATGGCTACACCTTC
CDR3aa: CAWTDPDRTLYGYTF

j_gene: TRBJ1-1
abundance: NA
v_gene: TRBV7-9
d_gene: TRBD1
CDR3nt: TGTGCCAGCAGCTACTCCGGAGGGACAGGGGCGGACCCGAACACTGAAGCTTTCTTT
CDR3aa: CASSYSGGTGADPNTEAFF

j_gene: TRBJ2-3
abundance: NA
v_gene: TRBV5-4
d_gene: TRBD2
CDR3nt: TGTGCCAGCAGACCACTAGCGGGGGGCTCTAGCACAGATACGCAGTATTTT
CDR3aa: CASRPLAGGSSTDTQYF

j_gene: TRBJ1-1
abundance: NA
v_gene: TRBV7-6
d_gene: TRBD1
CDR3nt: TGTGCCAGCAGCAGAGAGACAGGGGCAAACACTGAAGCTTTCTTT
CDR3aa: CASSRETGANTEAFF

j_gene: TRBJ1-6
abundance: NA
v_gene: TRBV27
d_gene: NA
CDR3nt: TGTGCCAGCAGTCCGAAGGACCACAGGTTAGGGGCACCCCTCCACTTT
CDR3aa: CASSPKDHRLGAPLHF

j_gene: TRBJ2-5
abundance: NA
v_gene: TRBV2
d_gene: TRBD2
CDR3nt: TGTGCCAGCCTGAGCGGGGGGTTCAGGACCCAGTACTTC
CDR3aa: CASLSGGFRTQYF

j_gene: TRBJ2-3
abundance: NA
v_gene: TRBV9
d_gene: TRBD2
CDR3nt: TGTGCCAGCAGCGTAGTGGGGGGGAGCACAGATACGCAGTATTTT
CDR3aa: CASSVVGGSTDTQYF

j_gene: TRBJ1-4
abundance: NA
v_gene: TRBV15
d_gene: TRBD1
CDR3nt: TGTGCCACCGCTCCCACAGGGGTCGTCCGTGTTAATGAAAAACTGTTTTTT
CDR3aa: CATAPTGVVRVNEKLFF